This passage covers 4 T cell receptor beta chains from one sample sequenced in a study of blood T cell repertoires in COVID-19. Repertoires were generated with immunoSEQ multiplex PCR, while TCRdb's copy carries only in-frame clones and drops some. The sample contains 190,000 or so clones, roughly 89% of which appear only once. Sequencing was carried out using peripheral blood. The receptors stem from a man aged 55 to 70 who had recovered from COVID-19.

V usage is TRBV18 and J usage is TRBJ1-2, with unresolved D. The CDR3 runs to 13 residues. Between the trimmed V and J ends, which lost 3 bases and 0 bases, there was a span of 5 bases. Germline loops: CDR1 KGHSH, CDR2 LQKENI. The CDR3 DNA sequence: TGTGCCAGCTCACCCCCAACTAACTATGGCTACACCTTC. Its protein is CASSPPTNYGYTF.

The rearrangement links TRBV11-3 to TRBJ2-1; 9 bases fit TRBD2. CDR1 SGHNT and CDR2 YENEEA come from the germline V gene. V lost 0 bases, J lost 10 bases, and 7 bases stayed unmatched. CDR3 length: 15 amino acids. CDR3 sequence (DNA): TGTGCCAGCAGCTTAGACTCAGGGACTAGCCCAGAGCAGTTCTTC. Its protein product is CASSLDSGTSPEQFF.

V gene TRBV3-1 (or the pseudogene TRBV3-2) combines with J gene TRBJ2-7; possibly TRBD2 for D (5 bases). Germline V lookup: CDR1 LGHDT, CDR2 YNNKEL (reference sequence). This CDR3 has 14 amino acids. Trimming removed 1 base at V and 0 bases at J, with 7 bases between. Written as DNA, the CDR3 is TGTGCCAGCAGCCAAGCGGGGTACTCCTACGAGCAGTACTTC. Protein product: CASSQAGYSYEQYF.

The chain recombines TRBV20-1 with TRBJ2-3; D might be TRBD2 (6 bases). Trimming took 3 bases from V and 1 from J, leaving 11 bases between them. The CDR3 loop spans 14 amino acids. Germline CDR1 DFQATT, CDR2 SNEGSKA (reference sequence). CDR3 nucleotides: TGCAGTGCTAGTCTGGCTAGCGGCACAGATACGCAGTATTTT. Translation gives CSASLASGTDTQYF.